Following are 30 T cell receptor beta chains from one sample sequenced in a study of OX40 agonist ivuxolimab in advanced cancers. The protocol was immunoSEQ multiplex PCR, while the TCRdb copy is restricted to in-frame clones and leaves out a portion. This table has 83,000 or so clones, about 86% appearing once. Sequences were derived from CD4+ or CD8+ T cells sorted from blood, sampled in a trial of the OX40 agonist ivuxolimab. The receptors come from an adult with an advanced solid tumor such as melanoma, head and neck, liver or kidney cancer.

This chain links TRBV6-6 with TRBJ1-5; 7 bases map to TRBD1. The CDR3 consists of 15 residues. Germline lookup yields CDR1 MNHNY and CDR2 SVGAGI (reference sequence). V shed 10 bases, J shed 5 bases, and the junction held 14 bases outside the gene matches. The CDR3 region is CANGTTNRGDQPQHF. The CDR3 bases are TGTGCCAACGGGACGACTAACAGGGGTGATCAGCCCCAGCATTTT.

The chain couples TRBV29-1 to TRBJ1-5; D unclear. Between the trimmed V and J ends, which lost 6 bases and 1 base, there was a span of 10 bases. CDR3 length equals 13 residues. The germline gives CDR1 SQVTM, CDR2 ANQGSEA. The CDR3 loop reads CSVGWASNQPQHF. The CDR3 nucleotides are TGCAGCGTGGGGTGGGCAAGCAATCAGCCCCAGCATTTT.

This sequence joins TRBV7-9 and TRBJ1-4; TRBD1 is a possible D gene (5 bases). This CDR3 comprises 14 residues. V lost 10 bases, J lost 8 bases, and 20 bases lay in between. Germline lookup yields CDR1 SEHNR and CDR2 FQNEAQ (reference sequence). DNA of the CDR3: TGTGCCATCAAGACGGGGGTTGGTCGGGAAAAACTGTTTTTT. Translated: CAIKTGVGREKLFF.

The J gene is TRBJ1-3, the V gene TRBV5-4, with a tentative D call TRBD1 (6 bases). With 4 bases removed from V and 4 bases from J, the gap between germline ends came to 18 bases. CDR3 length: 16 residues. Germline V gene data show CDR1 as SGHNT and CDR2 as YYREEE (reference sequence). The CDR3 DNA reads TGTGCCAGCAGCGCCGGCCCCCCTGGGGGCGGAAACACCATATATTTT. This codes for CASSAGPPGGGNTIYF.

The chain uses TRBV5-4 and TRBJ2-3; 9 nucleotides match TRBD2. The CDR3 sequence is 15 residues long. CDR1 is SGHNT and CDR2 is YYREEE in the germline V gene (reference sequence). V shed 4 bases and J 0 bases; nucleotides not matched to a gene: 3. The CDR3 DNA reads TGTGCCAGCAGCCCGAGCGGGGGGAGCACAGATACGCAGTATTTT. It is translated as CASSPSGGSTDTQYF.

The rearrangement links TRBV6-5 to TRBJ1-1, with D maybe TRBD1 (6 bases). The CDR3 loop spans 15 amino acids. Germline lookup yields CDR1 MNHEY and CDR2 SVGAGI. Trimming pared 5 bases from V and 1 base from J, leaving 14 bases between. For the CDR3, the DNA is TGTGCCAGCAGTCCTAACGGACAGCCGAACACTGAAGCTTTCTTT. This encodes CASSPNGQPNTEAFF.

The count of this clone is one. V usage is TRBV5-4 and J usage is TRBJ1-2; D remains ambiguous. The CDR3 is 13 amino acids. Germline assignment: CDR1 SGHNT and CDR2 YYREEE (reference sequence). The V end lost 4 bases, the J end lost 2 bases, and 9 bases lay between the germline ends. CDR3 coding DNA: TGTGCCAGCAGCCCCCGGGAGAACTATGGCTACACCTTC. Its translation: CASSPRENYGYTF.

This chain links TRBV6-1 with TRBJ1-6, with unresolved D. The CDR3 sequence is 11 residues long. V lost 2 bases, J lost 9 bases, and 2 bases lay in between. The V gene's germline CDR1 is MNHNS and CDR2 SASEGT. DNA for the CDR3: TGTGCCAGCAGTGAACTTTCACCCCTCCACTTT. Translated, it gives CASSELSPLHF.

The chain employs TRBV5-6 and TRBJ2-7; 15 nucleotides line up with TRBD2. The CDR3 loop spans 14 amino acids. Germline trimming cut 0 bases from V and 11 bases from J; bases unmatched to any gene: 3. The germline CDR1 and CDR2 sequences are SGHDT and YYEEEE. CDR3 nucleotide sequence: TGTGCCAGCAGCTTGGGGACTAGCGGGGGGGCCAAGTACTTC. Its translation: CASSLGTSGGAKYF.

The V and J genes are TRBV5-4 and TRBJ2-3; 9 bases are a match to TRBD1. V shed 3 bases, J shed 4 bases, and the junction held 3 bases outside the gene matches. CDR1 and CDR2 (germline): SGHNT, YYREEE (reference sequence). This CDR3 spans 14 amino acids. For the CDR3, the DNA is TGTGCCAGCAGCTACACAGGGGGCGCAGATACGCAGTATTTT. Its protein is CASSYTGGADTQYF.

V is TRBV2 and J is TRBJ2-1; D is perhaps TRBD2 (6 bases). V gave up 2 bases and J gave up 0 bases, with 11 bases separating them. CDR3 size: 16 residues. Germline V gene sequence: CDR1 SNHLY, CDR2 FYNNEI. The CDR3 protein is CASSELGGASYNEQFF. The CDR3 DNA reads TGTGCCAGCAGTGAATTGGGCGGGGCCTCCTACAATGAGCAGTTCTTC.

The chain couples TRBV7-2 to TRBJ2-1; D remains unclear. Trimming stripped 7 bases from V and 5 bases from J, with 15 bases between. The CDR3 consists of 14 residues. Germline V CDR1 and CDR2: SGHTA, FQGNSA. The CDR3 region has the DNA TGTGCCAGCACCCTTTGGATAGCCGACAATGAGCAGTTCTTC. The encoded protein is CASTLWIADNEQFF.

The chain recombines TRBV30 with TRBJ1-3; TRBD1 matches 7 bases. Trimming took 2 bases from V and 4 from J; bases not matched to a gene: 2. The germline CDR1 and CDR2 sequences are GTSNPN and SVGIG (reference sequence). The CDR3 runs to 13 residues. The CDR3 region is CAWSKGAGNTIYF. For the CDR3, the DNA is TGTGCCTGGAGTAAGGGGGCCGGAAACACCATATATTTT.

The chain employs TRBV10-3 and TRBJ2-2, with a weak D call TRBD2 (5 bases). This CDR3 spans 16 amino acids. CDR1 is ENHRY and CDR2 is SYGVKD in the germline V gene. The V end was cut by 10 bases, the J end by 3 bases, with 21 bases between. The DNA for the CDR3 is TGTGCCACGACTATCAACGCTCCCTGGGACACCGGGGAGCTGTTTTTT. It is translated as CATTINAPWDTGELFF.

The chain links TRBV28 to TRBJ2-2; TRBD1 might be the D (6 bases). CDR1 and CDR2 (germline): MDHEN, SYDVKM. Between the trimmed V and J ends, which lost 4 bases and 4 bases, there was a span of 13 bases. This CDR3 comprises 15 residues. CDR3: CASSSGAQGTGELFF. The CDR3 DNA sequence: TGTGCCAGCAGTTCAGGGGCGCAGGGCACCGGGGAGCTGTTTTTT.

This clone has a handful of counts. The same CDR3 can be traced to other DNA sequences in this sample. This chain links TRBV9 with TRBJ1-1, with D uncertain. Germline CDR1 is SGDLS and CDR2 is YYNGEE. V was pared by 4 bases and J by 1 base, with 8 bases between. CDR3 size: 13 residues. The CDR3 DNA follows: TGTGCCAGCAGCCGGGCGAGGAACACTGAAGCTTTCTTT. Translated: CASSRARNTEAFF.

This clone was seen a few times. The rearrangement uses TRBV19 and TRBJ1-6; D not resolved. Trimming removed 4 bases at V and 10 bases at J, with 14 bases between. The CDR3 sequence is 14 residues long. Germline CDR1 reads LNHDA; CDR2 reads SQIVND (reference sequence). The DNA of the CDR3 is TGTGCCAGTAGTAATCAGGTGGATGGATCACCCCTCCACTTT. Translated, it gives CASSNQVDGSPLHF. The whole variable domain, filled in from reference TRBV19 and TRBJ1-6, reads DGGITQSPKYLFRKEGQNVTLSCEQNLNHDAMYWYRQDPGQGLRLIYYSQIVNDFQKGDIAEGYSVSREKKESFPLTVTSAQKNPTAFYLCASSNQVDGSPLHFGNGTRLTVT.

The chain's CDR3 is CASSGVSGANVLTF. CDR3 bases: TGTGCCAGCAGTGGAGTCTCTGGGGCCAACGTCCTGACTTTC. This chain links TRBV6-1 with TRBJ2-6; D not resolved. The V end was cut by 4 bases, the J end by 0 bases, with 4 bases between. This CDR3 comprises 14 residues. Germline V gene data show CDR1 as MNHNS and CDR2 as SASEGT.

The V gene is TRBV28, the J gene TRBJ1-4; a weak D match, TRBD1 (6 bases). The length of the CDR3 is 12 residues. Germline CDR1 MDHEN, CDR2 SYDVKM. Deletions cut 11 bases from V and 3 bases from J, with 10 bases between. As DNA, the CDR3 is TGTGCCCTGGGGGGCGCTAATGAAAAACTGTTTTTT. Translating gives CALGGANEKLFF.

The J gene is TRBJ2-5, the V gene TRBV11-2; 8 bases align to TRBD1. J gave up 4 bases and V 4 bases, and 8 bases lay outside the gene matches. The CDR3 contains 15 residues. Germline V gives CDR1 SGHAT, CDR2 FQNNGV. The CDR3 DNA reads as TGTGCCAGCAGCTCGGACAGGGATGTAGGAGAGACCCAGTACTTC. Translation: CASSSDRDVGETQYF.

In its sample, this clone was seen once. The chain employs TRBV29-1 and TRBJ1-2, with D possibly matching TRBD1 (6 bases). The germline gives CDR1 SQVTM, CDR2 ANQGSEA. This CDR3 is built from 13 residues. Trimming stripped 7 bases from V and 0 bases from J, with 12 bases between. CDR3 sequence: CSDLGDTNYGYTF. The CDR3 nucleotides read TGCAGCGATCTAGGGGACACTAACTATGGCTACACCTTC.

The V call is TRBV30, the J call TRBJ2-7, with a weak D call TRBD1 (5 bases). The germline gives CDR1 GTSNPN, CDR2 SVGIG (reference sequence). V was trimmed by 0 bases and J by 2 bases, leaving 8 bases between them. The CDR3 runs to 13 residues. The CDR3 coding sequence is TGTGCCTGGAGTGTTAAGGGGACCTACGAGCAGTACTTC. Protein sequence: CAWSVKGTYEQYF.

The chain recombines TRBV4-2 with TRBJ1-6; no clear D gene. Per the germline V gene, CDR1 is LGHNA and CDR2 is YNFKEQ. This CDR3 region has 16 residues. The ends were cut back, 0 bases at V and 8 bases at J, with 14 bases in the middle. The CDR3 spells CASSQDWQISYSPLHF. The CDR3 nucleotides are TGTGCCAGCAGCCAAGATTGGCAGATTTCTTATTCACCCCTCCACTTT.

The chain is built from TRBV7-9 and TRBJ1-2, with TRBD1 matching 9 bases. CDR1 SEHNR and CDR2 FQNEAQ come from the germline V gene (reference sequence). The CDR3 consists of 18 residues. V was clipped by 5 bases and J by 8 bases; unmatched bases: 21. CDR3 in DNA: TGTGCCAGCAGCCCAAACTCCGGGACAGGGATTTGGCTACAGGGCTACACCTTC. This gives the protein CASSPNSGTGIWLQGYTF.

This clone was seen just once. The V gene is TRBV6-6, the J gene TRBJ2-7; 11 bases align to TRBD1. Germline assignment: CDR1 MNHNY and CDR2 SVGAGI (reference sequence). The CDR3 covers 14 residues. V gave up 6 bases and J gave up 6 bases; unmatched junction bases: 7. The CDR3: CASSWDRGYVEQYF. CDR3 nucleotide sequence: TGTGCCAGCAGCTGGGACAGGGGGTACGTCGAGCAGTACTTC.

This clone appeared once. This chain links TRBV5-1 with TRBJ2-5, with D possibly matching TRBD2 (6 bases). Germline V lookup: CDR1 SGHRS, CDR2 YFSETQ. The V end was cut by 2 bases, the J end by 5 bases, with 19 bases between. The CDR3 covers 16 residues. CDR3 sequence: CASSFGRSGGSETQYF. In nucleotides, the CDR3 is TGCGCCAGCAGCTTCGGGAGATCGGGTGGGAGCGAGACCCAGTACTTC.

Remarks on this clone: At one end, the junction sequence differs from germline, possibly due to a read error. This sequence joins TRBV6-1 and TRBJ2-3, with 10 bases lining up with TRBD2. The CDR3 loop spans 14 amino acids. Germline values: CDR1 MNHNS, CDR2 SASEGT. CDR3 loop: CAGSGGVGTDTQYF. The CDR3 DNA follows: TGTGCCGGCAGCGGGGGGGTAGGGACAGATACGCAGTATTTT.

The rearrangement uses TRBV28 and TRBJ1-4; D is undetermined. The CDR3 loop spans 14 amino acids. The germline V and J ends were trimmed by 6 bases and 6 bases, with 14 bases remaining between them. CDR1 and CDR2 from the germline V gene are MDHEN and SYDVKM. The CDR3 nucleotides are TGTGCCAGCAGCGGTTATGAGGTGGATGAAAAACTGTTTTTT. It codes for CASSGYEVDEKLFF.

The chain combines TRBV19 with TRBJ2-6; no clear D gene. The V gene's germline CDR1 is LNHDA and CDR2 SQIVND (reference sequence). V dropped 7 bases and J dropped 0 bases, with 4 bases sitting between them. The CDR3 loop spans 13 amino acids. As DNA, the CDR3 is TGTGCCAGTACCTCCTCTGGGGCCAACGTCCTGACTTTC. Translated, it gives CASTSSGANVLTF.

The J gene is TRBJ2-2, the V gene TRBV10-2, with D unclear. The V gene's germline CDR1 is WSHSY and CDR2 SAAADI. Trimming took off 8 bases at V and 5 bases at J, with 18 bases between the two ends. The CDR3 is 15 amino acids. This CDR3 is CASVFTATGTGELFF. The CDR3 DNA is TGCGCCAGCGTCTTTACGGCCACTGGGACCGGGGAGCTGTTTTTT.